This T cell receptor (beta chain) was sequenced during a study of cytomegalovirus exposure and HLA in healthy donors. Study-level results: Most of the CMV-associated TCR beta chains (in a later analysis) appeared to be HLA-restricted. The likely explanation for a cluster of highly shared sequence variants was sequencing artifact. The CMV antigen specificity of a few CMV-associated chains was confirmed through in vitro analysis.

This clone was observed a handful of times. What it binds is not known. PCR amplification relied on 60 Vbeta primers (plus 13 Jbeta primers). Profiled with immunoSEQ multiplex PCR; TCRdb holds only in-frame clones, not every one. The sample yields about 140,000 clones, 9.7% seen once. As for the donors, each was a healthy bone marrow donor. CDR3 length: 15 amino acids. V was pared by 0 bases and J by 3 bases, with 3 bases of the junction left unmatched. Germline CDR1 reads SGHRS; CDR2 reads YFSETQ. Sample: PBMCs. This TCR was sampled from a man aged 45-65 years in good health and CMV-seronegative. The rearrangement joins TRBV5-1 to TRBJ1-1; 9 nucleotides align to TRBD1. As DNA, the CDR3 is TGCGCCAGCAGCTTGGGGGACAGGGCGGACACTGAAGCTTTCTTT. This codes for CASSLGDRADTEAFF.